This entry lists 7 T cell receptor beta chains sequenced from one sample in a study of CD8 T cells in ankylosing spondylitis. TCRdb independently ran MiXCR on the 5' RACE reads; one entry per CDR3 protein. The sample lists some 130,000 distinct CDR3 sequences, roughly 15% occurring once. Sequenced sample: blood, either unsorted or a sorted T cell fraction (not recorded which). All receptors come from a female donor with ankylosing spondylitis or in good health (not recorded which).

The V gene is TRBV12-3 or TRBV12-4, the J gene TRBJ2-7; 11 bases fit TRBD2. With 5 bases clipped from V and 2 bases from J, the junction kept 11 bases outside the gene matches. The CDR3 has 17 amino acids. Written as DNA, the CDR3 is TGTGCCAGCAGTCCGGGGACTAGCGGCAGTAAGGCCTACGAGCAGTACTTC. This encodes CASSPGTSGSKAYEQYF.

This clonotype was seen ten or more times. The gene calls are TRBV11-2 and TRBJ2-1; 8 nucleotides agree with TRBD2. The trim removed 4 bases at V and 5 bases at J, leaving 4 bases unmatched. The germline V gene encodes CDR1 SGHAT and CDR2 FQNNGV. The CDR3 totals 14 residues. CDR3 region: CASSSIAGHNEQFF. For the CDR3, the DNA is TGTGCCAGCAGCTCCATAGCGGGGCACAATGAGCAGTTCTTC.

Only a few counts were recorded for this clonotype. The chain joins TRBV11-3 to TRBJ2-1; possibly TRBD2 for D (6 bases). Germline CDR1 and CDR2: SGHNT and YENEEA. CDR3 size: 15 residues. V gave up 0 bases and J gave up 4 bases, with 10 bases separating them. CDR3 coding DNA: TGTGCCAGCAGCTTAGATCATCGGGGGTACAATGAGCAGTTCTTC. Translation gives CASSLDHRGYNEQFF.

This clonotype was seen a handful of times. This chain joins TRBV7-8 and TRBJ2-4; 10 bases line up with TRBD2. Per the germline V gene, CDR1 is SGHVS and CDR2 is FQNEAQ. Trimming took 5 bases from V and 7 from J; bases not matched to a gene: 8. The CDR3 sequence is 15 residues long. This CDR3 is CASSTTSGSWNIQYF. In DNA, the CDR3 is TGTGCCAGCAGCACGACTAGCGGGTCTTGGAACATTCAGTACTTC.

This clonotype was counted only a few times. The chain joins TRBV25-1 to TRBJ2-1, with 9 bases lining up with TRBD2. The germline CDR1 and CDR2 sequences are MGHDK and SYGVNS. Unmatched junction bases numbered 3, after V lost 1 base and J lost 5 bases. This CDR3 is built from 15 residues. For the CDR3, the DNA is TGTGCCAGCAGTGAATGGCGGGGGGGCCACAATGAGCAGTTCTTC. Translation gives CASSEWRGGHNEQFF. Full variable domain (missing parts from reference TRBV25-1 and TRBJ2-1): EADIYQTPRYLVIGTGKKITLECSQTMGHDKMYWYQQDPGMELHLIHYSYGVNSTEKGDLSSESTVSRIRTEHFPLTLESARPSHTSQYLCASSEWRGGHNEQFFGPGTRLTVL.

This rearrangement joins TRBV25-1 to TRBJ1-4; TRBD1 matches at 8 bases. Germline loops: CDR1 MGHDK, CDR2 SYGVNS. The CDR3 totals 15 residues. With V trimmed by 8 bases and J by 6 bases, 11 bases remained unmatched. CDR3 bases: TGTGCCAGCGGGGACTGGACAGGGTTTCATGAAAAACTGTTTTTT. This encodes CASGDWTGFHEKLFF.

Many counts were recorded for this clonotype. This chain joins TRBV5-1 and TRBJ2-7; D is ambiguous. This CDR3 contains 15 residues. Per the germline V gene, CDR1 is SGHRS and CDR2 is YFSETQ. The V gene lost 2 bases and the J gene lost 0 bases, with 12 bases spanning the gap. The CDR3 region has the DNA TGCGCCAGCAGCTTAGCCCCGGTCAGCTCCTACGAGCAGTACTTC. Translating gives CASSLAPVSSYEQYF.